This T cell receptor (beta chain) was identified during a study of blood T cell repertoires in COVID-19. The wider study: The United States, Italy and Spain were the sources of the acute and convalescent COVID-19 samples. PBMCs, B-cell-depleted T cells, or T cells provided the cDNA or gDNA that made up the material.

Authors' methods: Scientists estimated how many nucleated cells there were by amplifying reference gene primers. TCRdb's copy holds only in-frame clones and misses some; the assay was immunoSEQ multiplex PCR. V, J and clone size were drawn from that table, and D and trimming were deduced from the DNA. The sample includes fewer than 250,000 clones, roughly nine tenths of them seen just once. Trimming removed 7 bases from V and 1 base from J, with 13 bases in between. In germline, CDR1 is MNHEY, CDR2 SVGAGI. This CDR3 comprises 14 residues. This receptor was identified in a man aged 35-49 years with acute or convalescent COVID-19. Sequencing input: peripheral blood. The V call is TRBV6-5, the J call TRBJ1-2; D may be TRBD1 (5 bases). This chain's CDR3 is CASIPSGGNYGYTF. The CDR3 region has the DNA TGTGCCAGCATCCCCTCGGGGGGTAACTATGGCTACACCTTC.